This T cell receptor (beta chain) was identified during a study of blood T cell repertoires in COVID-19. In the study overall: The cDNA or gDNA used as material had been derived from T cells, B-cell-depleted T cells, or PBMCs.

In the source study's methods: Counts of nucleated cells, estimated from reference gene primer amplification, were obtained. Profiled with immunoSEQ multiplex PCR; TCRdb holds only in-frame clones, not every one. V and J calls plus clone size are reproduced from that table; the DNA served to infer D and trimming. The table includes 400,000 to 450,000 clones, around nine tenths detected once. CDR1 is SGHVS and CDR2 is FQNEAQ in the germline V gene. This CDR3 region has 14 residues. V gave up 3 bases and J gave up 4 bases, with 10 bases separating them. The Seattle site enrolled patients during active infection and followed them longitudinally.

The gene calls are TRBV7-8 and TRBJ2-1, with D uncertain. The sample taken for sequencing was peripheral blood. This receptor was obtained from a man aged 18 to 29 with COVID-19, enrolled during active disease. The CDR3 coding sequence is TGTGCCAGCAGCTTTGTATTAGCTTACAATGAGCAGTTCTTC. This codes for CASSFVLAYNEQFF.